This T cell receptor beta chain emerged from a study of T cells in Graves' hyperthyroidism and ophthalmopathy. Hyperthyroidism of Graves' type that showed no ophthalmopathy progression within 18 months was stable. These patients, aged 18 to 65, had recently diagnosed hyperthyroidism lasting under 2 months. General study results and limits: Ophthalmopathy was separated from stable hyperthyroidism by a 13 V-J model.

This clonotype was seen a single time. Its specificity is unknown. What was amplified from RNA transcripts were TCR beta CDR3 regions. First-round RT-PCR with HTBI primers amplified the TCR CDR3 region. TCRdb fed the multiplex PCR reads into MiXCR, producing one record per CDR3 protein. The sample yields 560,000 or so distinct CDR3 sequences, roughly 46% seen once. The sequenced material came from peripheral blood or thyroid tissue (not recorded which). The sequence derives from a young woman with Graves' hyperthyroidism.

CDR3 loop: CASSVGQSCGHTF. The CDR3 DNA reads as TGTGCCAGCAGCGTCGGACAGTCCTGCGGCCACACCTTC. V usage is TRBV9 and J usage is TRBJ1-2; the D gene is possibly TRBD1 (6 bases). From germline, CDR1 is SGDLS and CDR2 YYNGEE. The CDR3 is made up of 13 amino acids. Trimming left V 2 bases short and J 12 bases short, with 17 bases between. Full variable domain (remainder filled in from reference TRBV9 and TRBJ1-2): DSGVTQTPKHLITATGQRVTLRCSPRSGDLSVYWYQQSLDQGLQFLIQYYNGEERAKGNILERFSAQQFPDLHSELNLSSLELGDSALYFCASSVGQSCGHTFGSGTRLTVV.